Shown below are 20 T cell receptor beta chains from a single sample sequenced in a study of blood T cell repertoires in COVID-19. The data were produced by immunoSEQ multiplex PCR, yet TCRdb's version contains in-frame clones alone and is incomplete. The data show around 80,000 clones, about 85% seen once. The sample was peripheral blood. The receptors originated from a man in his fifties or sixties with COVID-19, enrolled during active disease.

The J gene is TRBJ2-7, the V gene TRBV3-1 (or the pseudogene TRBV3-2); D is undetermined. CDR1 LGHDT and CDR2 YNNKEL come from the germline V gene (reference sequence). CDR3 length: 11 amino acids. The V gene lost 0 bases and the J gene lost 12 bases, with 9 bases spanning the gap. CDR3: CASSQERLVYF. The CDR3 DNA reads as TGTGCCAGCAGCCAAGAGCGGCTGGTGTACTTC.

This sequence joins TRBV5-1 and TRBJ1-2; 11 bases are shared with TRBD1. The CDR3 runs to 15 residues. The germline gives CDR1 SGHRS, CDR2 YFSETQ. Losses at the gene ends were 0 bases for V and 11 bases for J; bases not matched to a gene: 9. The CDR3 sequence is CASSLGAGQGARYTF. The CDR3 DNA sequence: TGCGCCAGCAGCTTGGGGGCCGGACAGGGGGCACGTTACACCTTC. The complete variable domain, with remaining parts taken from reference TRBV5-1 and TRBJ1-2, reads KAGVTQTPRYLIKTRGQQVTLSCSPISGHRSVSWYQQTPGQGLQFLFEYFSETQRNKGNFPGRFSGRQFSNSRSEMNVSTLELGDSALYLCASSLGAGQGARYTFGSGTRLTVV.

The CDR3 reads CASSYSRLANEQFF. The CDR3 DNA reads TGTGCCAGCAGTTACTCTCGACTAGCGAATGAGCAGTTCTTC. The chain links TRBV6-2 or TRBV6-3 to TRBJ2-1; 8 bases are a match to TRBD2. This CDR3 is built from 14 residues. CDR1 MNHEY and CDR2 SVGEGT come from the germline V gene. The V segment lost 0 bases and the J segment 7 bases; nucleotides outside the gene matches: 2.

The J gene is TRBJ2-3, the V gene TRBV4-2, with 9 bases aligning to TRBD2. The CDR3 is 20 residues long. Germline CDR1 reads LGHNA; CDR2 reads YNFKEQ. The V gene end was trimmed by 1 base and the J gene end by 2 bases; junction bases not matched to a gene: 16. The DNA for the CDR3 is TGTGCCAGCAGCCAAGGGACCCGGGGCCTAAGCGGGGGGAACACAGATACGCAGTATTTT. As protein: CASSQGTRGLSGGNTDTQYF.

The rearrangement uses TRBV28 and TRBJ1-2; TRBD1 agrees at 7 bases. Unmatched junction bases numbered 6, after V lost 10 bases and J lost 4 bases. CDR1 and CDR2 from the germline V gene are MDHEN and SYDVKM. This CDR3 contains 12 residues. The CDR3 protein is CANRDSVYGYTF. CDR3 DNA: TGTGCCAACCGGGACAGCGTCTATGGCTACACCTTC.

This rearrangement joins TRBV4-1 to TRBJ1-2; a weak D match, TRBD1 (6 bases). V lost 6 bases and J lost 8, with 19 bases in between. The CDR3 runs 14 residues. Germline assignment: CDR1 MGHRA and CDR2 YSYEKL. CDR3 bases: TGCGCCAGCAGGGGTCCGGGACAAGGCCGCGGCTACACCTTC. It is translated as CASRGPGQGRGYTF.

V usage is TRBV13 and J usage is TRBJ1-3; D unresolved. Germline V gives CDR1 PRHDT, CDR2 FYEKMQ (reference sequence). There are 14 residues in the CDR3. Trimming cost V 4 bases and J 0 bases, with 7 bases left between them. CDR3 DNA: TGTGCCAGCAGCTGGTCGAGCTCTGGAAACACCATATATTTT. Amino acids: CASSWSSSGNTIYF.

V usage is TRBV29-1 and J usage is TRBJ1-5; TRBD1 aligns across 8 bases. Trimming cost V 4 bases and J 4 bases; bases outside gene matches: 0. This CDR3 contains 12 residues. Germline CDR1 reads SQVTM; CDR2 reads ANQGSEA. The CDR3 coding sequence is TGCAGCGTTGGGACAGGGAATCAGCCCCAGCATTTT. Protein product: CSVGTGNQPQHF.

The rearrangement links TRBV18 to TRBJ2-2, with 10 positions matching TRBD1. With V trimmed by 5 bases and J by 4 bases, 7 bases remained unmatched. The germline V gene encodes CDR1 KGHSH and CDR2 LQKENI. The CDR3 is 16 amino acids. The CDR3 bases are TGTGCCAGCTCAAGTAGACAGGGGGCCGGCACCGGGGAGCTGTTTTTT. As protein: CASSSRQGAGTGELFF.

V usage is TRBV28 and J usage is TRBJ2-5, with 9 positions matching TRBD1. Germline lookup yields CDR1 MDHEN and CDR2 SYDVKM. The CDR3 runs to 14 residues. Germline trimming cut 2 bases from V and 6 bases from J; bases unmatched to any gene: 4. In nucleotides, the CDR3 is TGTGCCAGCAGTTTACCGGGACAGGGAAAGACCCAGTACTTC. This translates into CASSLPGQGKTQYF.

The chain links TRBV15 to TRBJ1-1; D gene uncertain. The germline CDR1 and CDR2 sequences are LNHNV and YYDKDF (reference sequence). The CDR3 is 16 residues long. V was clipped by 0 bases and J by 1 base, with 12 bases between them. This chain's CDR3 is CATSRDLGQKNTEAFF. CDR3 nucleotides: TGTGCCACCAGCAGAGATTTGGGCCAAAAGAACACTGAAGCTTTCTTT.

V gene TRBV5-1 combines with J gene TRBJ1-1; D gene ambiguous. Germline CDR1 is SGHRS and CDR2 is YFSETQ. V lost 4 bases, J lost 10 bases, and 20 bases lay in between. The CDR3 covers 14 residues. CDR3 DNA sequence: TGCGCCAGCAGCCCCGACGGGGTGGGTCTGGTAGCTTTCTTT. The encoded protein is CASSPDGVGLVAFF.

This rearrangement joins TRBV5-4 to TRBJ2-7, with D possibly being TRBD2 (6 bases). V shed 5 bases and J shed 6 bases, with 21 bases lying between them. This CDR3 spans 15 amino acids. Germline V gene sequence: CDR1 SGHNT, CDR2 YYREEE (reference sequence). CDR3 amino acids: CASSRGLGGPAEQYF. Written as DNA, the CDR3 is TGTGCCAGCAGTCGAGGTCTGGGGGGTCCGGCCGAGCAGTACTTC.

In DNA form, the CDR3 reads TGTGCCAGCAGCCGGGACATCTCCTACGAGCAGTACTTC. Its translation is CASSRDISYEQYF. The rearrangement joins TRBV14 to TRBJ2-7; a possible D gene is TRBD1 (6 bases). V lost 4 bases and J 0 bases, leaving 7 bases between the germline ends. This CDR3 region has 13 residues. Germline V gene sequence: CDR1 SGHDN, CDR2 FVKESK.

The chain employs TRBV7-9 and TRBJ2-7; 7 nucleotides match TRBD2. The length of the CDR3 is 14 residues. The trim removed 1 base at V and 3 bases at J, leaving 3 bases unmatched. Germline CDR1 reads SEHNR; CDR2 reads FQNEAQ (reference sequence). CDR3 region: CASSLGTRGYEQYF. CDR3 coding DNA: TGTGCCAGCAGCTTAGGGACTAGAGGCTACGAGCAGTACTTC.

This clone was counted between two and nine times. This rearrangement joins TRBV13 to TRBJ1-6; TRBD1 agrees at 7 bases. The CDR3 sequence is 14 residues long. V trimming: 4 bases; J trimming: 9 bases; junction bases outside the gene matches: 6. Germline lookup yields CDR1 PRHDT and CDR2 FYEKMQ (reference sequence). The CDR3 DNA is TGTGCCAGCAGCTCCCAGGGGGGTATTTCACCCCTCCACTTT. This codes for CASSSQGGISPLHF.

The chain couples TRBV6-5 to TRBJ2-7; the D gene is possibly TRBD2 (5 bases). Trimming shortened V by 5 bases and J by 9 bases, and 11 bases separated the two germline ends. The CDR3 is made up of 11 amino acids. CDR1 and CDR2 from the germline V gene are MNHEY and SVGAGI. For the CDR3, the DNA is TGTGCCAGCAGTCGACAACGGGGGCAGTACTTC. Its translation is CASSRQRGQYF.

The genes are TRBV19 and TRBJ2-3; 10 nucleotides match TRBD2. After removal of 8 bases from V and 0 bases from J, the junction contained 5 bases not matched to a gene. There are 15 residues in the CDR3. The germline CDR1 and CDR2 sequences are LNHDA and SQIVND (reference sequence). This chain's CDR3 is CASGLAGASTDTQYF. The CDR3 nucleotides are TGTGCCAGTGGCCTAGCGGGAGCTAGCACAGATACGCAGTATTTT. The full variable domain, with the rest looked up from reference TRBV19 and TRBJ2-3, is DGGITQSPKYLFRKEGQNVTLSCEQNLNHDAMYWYRQDPGQGLRLIYYSQIVNDFQKGDIAEGYSVSREKKESFPLTVTSAQKNPTAFYLCASGLAGASTDTQYFGPGTRLTVL.

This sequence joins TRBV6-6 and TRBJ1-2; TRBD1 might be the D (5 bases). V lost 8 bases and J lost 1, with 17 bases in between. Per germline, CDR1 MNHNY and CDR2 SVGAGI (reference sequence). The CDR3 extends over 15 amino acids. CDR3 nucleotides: TGTGCCAGCCACCATGGGGCAGGCCTTAACTATGGCTACACCTTC. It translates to CASHHGAGLNYGYTF.

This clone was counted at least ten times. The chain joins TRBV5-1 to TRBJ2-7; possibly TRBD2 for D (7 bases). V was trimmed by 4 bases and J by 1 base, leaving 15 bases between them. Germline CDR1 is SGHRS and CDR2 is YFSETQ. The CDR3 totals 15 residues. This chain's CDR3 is CASSPPGGRSYEQYF. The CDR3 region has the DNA TGCGCCAGCAGCCCGCCGGGGGGCCGATCCTACGAGCAGTACTTC.